This record concerns one T cell receptor (beta chain) sequence. The antigen is unknown. The TCR beta cDNA libraries contained unique molecular identifiers. MiXCR, applied by TCRdb to the PCR reads, yields one record per CDR3 protein. The data contain 650,000 to 850,000 distinct CDR3 sequences, approximately 53% of them seen just once; the ten biggest clones take up 4.6%. The data were taken from a study of post-analysis software for immune sequencing data. For the study at large: The patients showed relapsing-remitting, secondary progressive and progressive-relapsing multiple sclerosis courses.

Trimming pared 6 bases from V and 4 bases from J, leaving 17 bases between. Germline CDR1 DFQATT, CDR2 SNEGSKA (reference sequence). CDR3 length: 14 residues. Findings and limits, study-wide: Patients had higher frequencies than controls of about 5 TRBV segments, including TRBV5-6, TRBV5-1 and TRBV20-1. Under F measure analysis, samples from one preparation batch co-clustered strongly.

Material for sequencing was blood. The gene calls are TRBV20-1 and TRBJ2-3; tentatively, D is TRBD1 (6 bases). This receptor was taken from a girl between 10 and 17 years old with multiple sclerosis. The CDR3 bases are TGCAGTGCGCTAGAGCAGGGGAGCGCAGATACGCAGTATTTT. Residues: CSALEQGSADTQYF.